This T cell receptor beta chain was profiled in a study of cytomegalovirus exposure and HLA in healthy donors. Whole-study context: The 500 to 750 first-cohort repertoires and the 100 to 150 validation repertoires shared the same platform, a later analysis reported. Regarding the study as a whole: A few CMV-associated chains proved CMV antigen-specific in vitro. Diagnosis of cytomegalovirus status made by the classifier reportedly showed high specificity and sensitivity.

Sequencing used immunoSEQ multiplex PCR; TCRdb keeps in-frame clones, though not all of them. The sample holds over 100,000 clones; 85% to 90% are singletons and the top ten take more than 0.95%. The CDR3 is 15 amino acids. V lost 0 bases to trimming and J lost 2 bases, with 10 bases between them. Germline CDR1 and CDR2: SGHRS and YFSETQ. Of note for this clone: Its antigen is currently unknown.

This chain connects TRBV5-1 to TRBJ2-3; possible D gene TRBD1, 6 bases. Sequenced sample: PBMCs. The sequence was collected from a woman between 18 and 29 years old in good health and CMV-seronegative. This CDR3 reads CASSLGGPVTDTQYF. CDR3 nucleotides: TGCGCCAGCAGCTTGGGGGGGCCAGTCACAGATACGCAGTATTTT.